The 30 T cell receptor beta chains below come from one sample, sequenced in a study of regulatory T cells in long-lasting Graves disease. Researchers made TCR beta libraries by using iRepertoire HTBI primers and running Arm-PCR on CDR3 regions. TCRdb re-called the multiplex PCR reads with MiXCR, one entry per CDR3 protein. The data hold over 350,000 distinct CDR3 sequences, with around 15% observed a single time. The time point denotes: newly diagnosed GD, antithyroid drugs for less than 3 months. The authors made the TCR library using RNA they extracted from PBMCs. These data also featured in a second study, about T cells in Graves' hyperthyroidism and ophthalmopathy.

Sequenced here: peripheral blood mononuclear cells (PBMCs), sampled at new diagnosis, from a patient treated with antithyroid drugs. These receptors all stem from a woman aged 45-59 years with Graves disease.

On this clonotype itself: At one boundary the junction diverges from the germline segment, which might be a read error. The chain uses TRBV30 and TRBJ2-2; possibly TRBD2 for D (5 bases). CDR3 length: 14 amino acids. Per the germline V gene, CDR1 is GTSNPN and CDR2 is SVGIG (reference sequence). The CDR3 nucleotides are TGTGCCTGCAGAGGCAGGACTTACACCGGGGATCTGTTTTTT. Protein product: CACRGRTYTGDLFF.

At least ten counts were recorded for this clonotype. The chain joins TRBV12-3 or TRBV12-4 to TRBJ2-2; D call uncertain. The V end was cut by 7 bases, the J end by 1 base, with 19 bases between. The CDR3 runs to 17 residues. DNA for the CDR3: TGTGCCAGCACCCCCTGGATTCGGGCAAGGAACACCGGGGAGCTGTTTTTT. This gives the protein CASTPWIRARNTGELFF.

This clonotype occurred many times. In DNA, the CDR3 is TGTGCCAGCAGTTACGAAGCAGGGCAGGCTGAAGGCTTCTACGAGCAGTACTTC. Amino acid sequence: CASSYEAGQAEGFYEQYF. The chain has TRBV6-2 or TRBV6-3 and TRBJ2-7, with TRBD1 as a possible D gene (5 bases). The germline V gene encodes CDR1 MNHEY and CDR2 SVGEGT. This CDR3 contains 18 residues. Trimming removed 2 bases at V and 3 bases at J, with 23 bases between.

This sequence joins TRBV13 and TRBJ1-3; no clear D. The CDR3 sequence is 15 residues long. Trimming cost V 2 bases and J 2 bases, with 10 bases left between them. Per the germline V gene, CDR1 is PRHDT and CDR2 is FYEKMQ (reference sequence). In DNA form, the CDR3 reads TGTGCCAGCAGCTTACACAGAGGGACTGGAAACACCATATATTTT. Translated: CASSLHRGTGNTIYF.

In this sample, this clonotype turned up many times. The rearrangement uses TRBV7-3 and TRBJ2-3; D remains ambiguous. Germline loops: CDR1 SGHTA, CDR2 FQGTGA. CDR3 size: 14 residues. The germline V and J ends were trimmed by 3 bases and 1 base, with 8 bases remaining between them. This CDR3 is CASSLGGRTDTQYF. DNA for the CDR3: TGTGCCAGCAGCTTGGGCGGTCGCACAGATACGCAGTATTTT.

The gene calls are TRBV28 and TRBJ1-5; 9 bases match TRBD1. Germline V gene lookup returns CDR1 MDHEN and CDR2 SYDVKM. The CDR3 covers 16 residues. After removal of 3 bases from V and 3 bases from J, the junction contained 6 bases not matched to a gene. The CDR3 nucleotides read TGTGCCAGCAGTTTTGGGACAGGGACTACCAATCAGCCCCAGCATTTT. Its translation is CASSFGTGTTNQPQHF.

Of note for this clonotype: A much larger clonotype is one base distant, so this may be a read error. In DNA form, the CDR3 reads TGCAGTGCCCGGACTAGCGGGCCCAAAGAGGCCCAGTACTTC. It specifies CSARTSGPKEAQYF. The chain recombines TRBV20-1 with TRBJ2-5; TRBD2 aligns across 11 bases. This CDR3 has 14 amino acids. The germline gives CDR1 DFQATT, CDR2 SNEGSKA (reference sequence).

This clonotype appeared many times. The J gene is TRBJ2-6, the V gene TRBV28; TRBD1 aligns across 8 bases. This CDR3 has 17 residues. In germline, CDR1 is MDHEN, CDR2 SYDVKM. J gave up 0 bases and V 5 bases, and 6 bases lay outside the gene matches. The CDR3 protein is CASSAGQGLSGANVLTF. The CDR3 DNA reads TGTGCCAGCAGTGCTGGACAGGGACTCTCTGGGGCCAACGTCCTGACTTTC.

Concerning this clonotype: Germline and junction disagree at one end, which may indicate a read error. V gene TRBV19 combines with J gene TRBJ1-2; a possible D gene is TRBD1 (5 bases). The V gene's germline CDR1 is LNHDA and CDR2 SQIVND (reference sequence). The CDR3 runs 13 residues. The CDR3 loop reads CACRDSGGYGYTF. The CDR3 DNA follows: TGTGCCTGTAGGGACTCCGGAGGCTATGGCTACACCTTC.

This clonotype was observed many times. V gene TRBV7-2 combines with J gene TRBJ1-6; D is perhaps TRBD1 (5 bases). The CDR3 length is 16 residues. The V gene's germline CDR1 is SGHTA and CDR2 FQGNSA. V lost 2 bases and J 13 bases, leaving 21 bases between the germline ends. The CDR3 region has the DNA TGTGCCAGCAGCTTATTCGGGGCGCCCCGTGTATCGCCCCTCCACTTT. This sequence encodes CASSLFGAPRVSPLHF.

This clonotype has a count of ten or more. The chain links TRBV20-1 to TRBJ2-5; 9 bases agree with TRBD2. V lost 3 bases, J lost 5 bases, and 4 bases stayed unmatched. This CDR3 has 13 residues. CDR1 and CDR2 from the germline V gene are DFQATT and SNEGSKA (reference sequence). The CDR3 bases are TGCAGTGCTAGCCTAGCGGGATGGGAGACCCAGTACTTC. Encoded protein: CSASLAGWETQYF.

This clonotype was counted ten times or more. V gene TRBV28 combines with J gene TRBJ1-1, with TRBD1 matching 7 bases. The V segment lost 6 bases and the J segment 4 bases; nucleotides outside the gene matches: 5. Germline CDR1 and CDR2: MDHEN and SYDVKM. This CDR3 is 13 amino acids long. CDR3 sequence (DNA): TGTGCCAGCAGGGGGACAGCCCTCACTGAAGCTTTCTTT. Residues: CASRGTALTEAFF.

This clonotype was picked up a small number of times. V gene TRBV27 combines with J gene TRBJ1-6, with D maybe TRBD1 (5 bases). This CDR3 has 20 amino acids. Germline lookup yields CDR1 MNHEY and CDR2 SMNVEV (reference sequence). Between the trimmed V and J ends, which lost 6 bases and 2 bases, there was a span of 26 bases. CDR3 DNA sequence: TGTGCCAGCAGGCCGGCAGGGCCAATAAAAATAGTAACCTATAATTCACCCCTCCACTTT. It yields the protein CASRPAGPIKIVTYNSPLHF.

This clonotype was observed a few times. The V gene is TRBV10-3, the J gene TRBJ2-2; TRBD2 agrees at 10 bases. The CDR3 totals 19 residues. Germline V lookup: CDR1 ENHRY, CDR2 SYGVKD. After removal of 4 bases from V and 7 bases from J, the junction contained 18 bases not matched to a gene. CDR3 coding DNA: TGTGCCATCAGTGCCACCCACAGTGAGCGGGAGGGCCGCGGCGGGGAGCTGTTTTTT. Translated, it gives CAISATHSEREGRGGELFF.

In this sample, this clonotype turned up many times. J is TRBJ2-1 and V is TRBV27; 8 positions match TRBD1. V trimming: 5 bases; J trimming: 2 bases; junction bases outside the gene matches: 5. From germline, CDR1 is MNHEY and CDR2 SMNVEV (reference sequence). The CDR3 has 15 residues. CDR3 loop: CASSHGTGTYNEQFF. Written as DNA, the CDR3 is TGTGCCAGCAGTCATGGGACAGGTACCTACAATGAGCAGTTCTTC.

This clonotype was counted at least ten times. The gene calls are TRBV20-1 and TRBJ2-5; TRBD2 matches 8 bases. CDR1 is DFQATT, CDR2 SNEGSKA, per germline (reference sequence). There are 15 residues in the CDR3. V trimming: 1 base; J trimming: 5 bases; junction bases outside the gene matches: 9. CDR3 loop: CSARVRSGSLETQYF. CDR3 in DNA: TGCAGTGCTAGAGTCAGGAGCGGGAGTTTGGAGACCCAGTACTTC.

This clonotype was seen ten or more times. The chain uses TRBV28 and TRBJ2-5, with D uncertain. V dropped 2 bases and J dropped 5 bases, with 6 bases sitting between them. The CDR3 covers 12 residues. Germline values: CDR1 MDHEN, CDR2 SYDVKM. The CDR3 sequence: CASSLEVETQYF. CDR3 nucleotides: TGTGCCAGCAGTTTAGAGGTCGAGACCCAGTACTTC.

This clonotype was seen ten or more times. Here the CDR3 DNA reads TGTGCCACCAGTGGTGACAGGGGCCACCAGTACAATGAGCAGTTCTTC. Its protein is CATSGDRGHQYNEQFF. The chain has TRBV24-1 and TRBJ2-1; 8 positions agree with TRBD1. This CDR3 is built from 16 residues. Germline V gives CDR1 KGHDR, CDR2 SFDVKD. The trim removed 5 bases at V and 4 bases at J, leaving 9 bases unmatched.

This clonotype was seen at least ten times. The gene calls are TRBV18 and TRBJ2-1, with D maybe TRBD2 (6 bases). The germline V gene has CDR1 KGHSH and CDR2 LQKENI. The V and J ends lost 3 bases and 6 bases respectively, with 12 bases between them. The CDR3 consists of 14 residues. The CDR3 nucleotides read TGTGCCAGCTCACCCCAGTCTAGCGTCAATGAGCAGTTCTTC. Translating gives CASSPQSSVNEQFF. The full variable domain, completed using reference TRBV18 and TRBJ2-1, is NAGVMQNPRHLVRRRGQEARLRCSPMKGHSHVYWYRQLPEEGLKFMVYLQKENIIDESGMPKERFSAEFPKEGPSILRIQQVVRGDSAAYFCASSPQSSVNEQFFGPGTRLTVL.

This clonotype was found many times. The chain carries TRBV27 and TRBJ1-4; a weak D match, TRBD1 (6 bases). The germline gives CDR1 MNHEY, CDR2 SMNVEV (reference sequence). This CDR3 comprises 15 residues. Trimming stripped 2 bases from V and 8 bases from J, with 15 bases between. CDR3: CASSLSWGGAEKLFF. The CDR3 nucleotides are TGTGCCAGCAGTTTAAGTTGGGGGGGGGCGGAAAAACTGTTTTTT.

In this sample, this clonotype turned up many times. The CDR3 region has the DNA TGTGCCAGCAGTCGAGGGGGCGGGAGTTCCAAAAACATTCAGTACTTC. Translated, it gives CASSRGGGSSKNIQYF. The chain carries TRBV27 and TRBJ2-4; D is perhaps TRBD1 or TRBD2 (7 bases each). The CDR3 length is 16 residues. Germline-derived CDR1 and CDR2 are MNHEY and SMNVEV (reference sequence). The ends were cut back, 5 bases at V and 2 bases at J, with 16 bases in the middle.

This clonotype was picked up a small number of times. The chain combines TRBV20-1 with TRBJ2-3, with 8 bases matching TRBD1. Germline V lookup: CDR1 DFQATT, CDR2 SNEGSKA (reference sequence). V lost 6 bases and J lost 4; bases outside the gene matches: 15. The CDR3 contains 16 residues. The CDR3 bases are TGCAGTGCCGGTCGTACCAGACAGGGGTGGGCAGATACGCAGTATTTT. It specifies CSAGRTRQGWADTQYF.

This CDR3 reads CATSPGQGHQPQHF. The DNA of the CDR3 is TGTGCCACCAGTCCGGGACAGGGCCATCAGCCCCAGCATTTT. The genes are TRBV24-1 and TRBJ1-5; 9 bases line up with TRBD1. J lost 5 bases, V lost 6 bases, and 4 bases had no gene match. From germline, CDR1 is KGHDR and CDR2 SFDVKD. CDR3 length equals 14 residues.

This clonotype was observed at least ten times. The J gene is TRBJ2-3, the V gene TRBV29-1; TRBD2 matches 7 bases. CDR3 size: 15 residues. The V segment lost 6 bases and the J segment 2 bases; nucleotides outside the gene matches: 11. The germline V gene encodes CDR1 SQVTM and CDR2 ANQGSEA. In nucleotides, the CDR3 is TGCAGCGTCGCCGACGCGGGAGCATACACAGATACGCAGTATTTT. Protein product: CSVADAGAYTDTQYF.

The chain uses TRBV30 and TRBJ2-7; tentative D call: TRBD1 (5 bases). This CDR3 contains 11 residues. The germline V gene encodes CDR1 GTSNPN and CDR2 SVGIG (reference sequence). V lost 3 bases and J 12 bases, leaving 15 bases between the germline ends. In nucleotides, the CDR3 is TGTGCCTGGAGCACCGTCAGGACAAGGTACTTC. It yields the protein CAWSTVRTRYF.

At least ten counts were recorded for this clonotype. The chain is built from TRBV30 and TRBJ2-5; TRBD1 matches at 8 bases. J was trimmed by 4 bases and V by 1 base; bases with no gene match: 2. This CDR3 has 13 amino acids. From germline, CDR1 is GTSNPN and CDR2 SVGIG (reference sequence). The CDR3 DNA sequence: TGTGCCTGGAGTGGGACAGGGCCAGAGACCCAGTACTTC. Residues: CAWSGTGPETQYF.

This clonotype was counted at least ten times. This rearrangement joins TRBV11-2 to TRBJ2-2, with D tentatively TRBD2 (5 bases). Germline CDR1 and CDR2: SGHAT and FQNNGV. V dropped 2 bases and J dropped 5 bases, with 15 bases sitting between them. The length of the CDR3 is 16 residues. The CDR3 DNA sequence: TGTGCCAGCAGCTTATCCTACGGGGTTTTTACCGGGGAGCTGTTTTTT. Residues: CASSLSYGVFTGELFF.

This clonotype occurred many times. V usage is TRBV6-1 and J usage is TRBJ1-4, with 7 bases identical to TRBD1. V shed 4 bases, J shed 0 bases, and the junction held 5 bases outside the gene matches. The length of the CDR3 is 16 residues. CDR1 MNHNS and CDR2 SASEGT come from the germline V gene. CDR3: CASSAHRGATNEKLFF. Here the CDR3 DNA reads TGTGCCAGCAGTGCCCACAGGGGTGCAACTAATGAAAAACTGTTTTTT.

This clonotype was seen repeatedly, ten times or more. This chain joins TRBV7-3 and TRBJ2-5; TRBD2 aligns across 11 bases. This CDR3 spans 15 amino acids. The germline V gene encodes CDR1 SGHTA and CDR2 FQGTGA. V lost 5 bases and J lost 4; bases outside the gene matches: 6. The CDR3 here is CASSGTLAGVETQYF. The DNA for the CDR3 is TGTGCCAGCAGCGGAACACTAGCGGGAGTAGAGACCCAGTACTTC. Full variable domain (missing parts from reference TRBV7-3 and TRBJ2-5): GAGVSQTPSNKVTEKGKYVELRCDPISGHTALYWYRQSLGQGPEFLIYFQGTGAADDSGLPNDRFFAVRPEGSVSTLKIQRTERGDSAVYLCASSGTLAGVETQYFGPGTRLLVL.

This chain connects TRBV7-9 to TRBJ1-4; 8 nucleotides agree with TRBD1. CDR3 length: 15 amino acids. J lost 8 bases, V lost 5 bases, and 10 bases had no gene match. From germline, CDR1 is SEHNR and CDR2 FQNEAQ (reference sequence). CDR3 bases: TGTGCCAGCAGCAGCATCAGGGGGCGCGACGAAAAACTGTTTTTT. Protein sequence: CASSSIRGRDEKLFF.